This T cell receptor beta chain was sequenced during a study of blood T cell repertoires in COVID-19. Study in general: Specimens from acute and convalescent COVID-19 originated in the United States, Italy and Spain.

In the study's own analysis: How many nucleated cells were present was estimated from reference gene primer amplification. Profiled with immunoSEQ multiplex PCR; TCRdb holds only in-frame clones, not every one. D and trimming were read from the DNA, whereas the V and J calls and clone size are those reported in that table. The repertoire has over 200,000 clones, about nine tenths of them found once; the top ten carry 5.9%. The CDR3 runs to 16 residues. Germline V gene sequence: CDR1 SGHTA, CDR2 FQGNSA. The V gene end was trimmed by 5 bases and the J gene end by 8 bases; junction bases not matched to a gene: 9.

The gene calls are TRBV7-2 and TRBJ2-2; 12 bases map to TRBD2. The clonotype was recovered from an elderly man with acute or convalescent COVID-19. Material: peripheral blood. The CDR3 sequence: CASSPRLAGAAGELFF. The CDR3 bases are TGTGCCAGCAGCCCTAGACTAGCGGGAGCGGCTGGGGAGCTGTTTTTT.